This T cell receptor beta chain was captured by sequencing in a study of blood T cell repertoires in COVID-19 (TCRdb year 2020). At the level of the whole study: Samples from collaborators originated in the United States, Italy and Spain and spanned both the acute and convalescent phases of COVID-19. The prospective study material was composed of cDNA or gDNA derived from T cells, B-cell-depleted T cells, or PBMCs. Subjects who had been exposed to COVID-19, were actively infected with it, or had recovered from it provided the deeply sampled blood TCRbeta repertoires that made up the dataset. The repertoires were released in a freely available public database meant as a resource for research on the immune response to SARS-CoV-2. The samples were drawn from two sources: the first 160 participants of the ongoing ImmuneRACE study, and some 1,300 subjects contributed by 6 global collaborators. Nearly every sample came with metadata listing a de-identified subject ID, COVID-19 status, age in years and sex. Where available, HLA class I and class II types were obtained from metadata supplied by the sample provider rather than from assay-based typing.

TCRbeta CDR3 regions were amplified from genomic DNA by means of the immunoSEQ Assay, a bias-controlled multiplex PCR. Regarding the original processing steps: Within the assay, amplification of reference gene primers was used to estimate how many nucleated cells each sample contained. Sequence reads were collapsed and filtered to measure the absolute abundance of every unique TCRbeta CDR3 rearrangement. For each sample, productive Simpson clonality was calculated by taking the square root of Simpson's diversity index across productive rearrangements. Imported from immuneACCESS, the table was reduced by TCRdb to in-frame sequences with V and J called. These copies leave out some clones; in studies compared against another copy, an unresolved V gene accounts for under half, and the cause of the remainder is not known. That table furnishes V, J and clone size, whereas the DNA furnished D and trimming. The sample table records a few hundred thousand clones; 88% of these occur just once. The top ten hold roughly 10% of the sample.

Points the paper makes about the study in general: The quantity of clinical and demographic metadata differed by source and by participant and was supplied without curation.

About this clone: Its antigen specificity is not known. No per-base quality is available; no much larger clone lies one base away.

The CDR3 goes from the cysteine to the phenylalanine over 11 residues. Solely the CDR3 DNA is kept, with 33 bases framed from the first base. At the junction V is shortened by 6 bases and J by 3 bases, with 5 bases in between. From the germline V gene (reference sequence), CDR1 is LNHDA and CDR2 is SQIVND. One collaborating source in Seattle enrolled patients during active infection and followed them longitudinally through the course of disease. Collaborating institutions collected whole blood in K2EDTA tubes following their own protocols. For TCRbeta analysis, collaborators shipped samples in one of three forms: frozen whole blood, isolated PBMCs, or DNA extracted from either of those sample types.

The sequence was collected from a woman aged 70 to 79 with COVID-19, enrolled during active disease. The V and J genes are TRBV19 and TRBJ1-2; the D gene is unclear. The source material was peripheral blood. CDR3 reads: CASRRYYGYTF. The sequence in DNA is TGTGCCAGTAGGAGATACTATGGCTACACCTTC.